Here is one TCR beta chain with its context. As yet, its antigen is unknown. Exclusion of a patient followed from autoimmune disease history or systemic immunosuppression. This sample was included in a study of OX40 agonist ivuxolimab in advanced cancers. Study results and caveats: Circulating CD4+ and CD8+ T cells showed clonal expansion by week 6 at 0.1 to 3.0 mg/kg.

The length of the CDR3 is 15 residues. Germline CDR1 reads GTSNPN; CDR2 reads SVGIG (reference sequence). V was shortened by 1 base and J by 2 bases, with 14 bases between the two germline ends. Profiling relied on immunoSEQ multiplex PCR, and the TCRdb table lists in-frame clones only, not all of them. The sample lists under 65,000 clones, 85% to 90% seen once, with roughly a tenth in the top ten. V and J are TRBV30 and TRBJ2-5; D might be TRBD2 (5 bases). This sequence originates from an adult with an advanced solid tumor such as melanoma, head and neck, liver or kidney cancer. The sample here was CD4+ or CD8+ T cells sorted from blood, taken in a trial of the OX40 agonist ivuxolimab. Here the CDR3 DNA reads TGTGCCTGGAGTGCGGCGGCTAGCCCACAAGAGACCCAGTACTTC. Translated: CAWSAAASPQETQYF. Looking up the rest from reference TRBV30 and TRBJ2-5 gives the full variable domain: SQTIHQWPATLVQPVGSPLSLECTVEGTSNPNLYWYRQAAGRGLQLLFYSVGIGQISSEVPQNLSASRPQDRQFILSSKKLLLSDSGFYLCAWSAAASPQETQYFGPGTRLLVL.